The sequence of this TCR beta chain was determined in a study of tumor and adjacent non-tumor tissue in lung cancer. Study at large: Histology: under 15 adenocarcinoma, a couple of squamous cell carcinoma, 1 small cell lung cancer.

With respect to this clonotype: No antigen is known for it. A read error may produce the germline difference seen at one junction end.

Study findings and constraints: Higher tumor TCR diversity was associated with shorter survival. Compared with tumor, normal lung showed significantly lower TCR diversity.

This CDR3 contains 16 residues. No cell sorting was done before RNA was extracted from the tissue. TCRbeta libraries were built with three rounds of nested PCR, modified from ARM-PCR. TCRdb itself ran the multiplex PCR reads through MiXCR, one entry per CDR3 protein. The sample comprises about 76,000 distinct CDR3 sequences, around 70% of which are singletons, and approximately 12% rests with the top ten. The sequence derives from an older woman with non-small cell lung cancer. Sequencing used lung tumor tissue. The chain has TRBV12-3 or TRBV12-4 and TRBJ2-1; 7 bases fit TRBD2. CDR3 residues: CTSSLRGGSDYNEQFF. Written as DNA, the CDR3 is TGTACCAGCAGTCTCCGTGGCGGGAGCGATTACAACGAGCAGTTCTTC.